Each of the 7 T cell receptor beta chains below was sequenced from the same sample in a study of blood T cell repertoires in COVID-19. TCRdb's copy holds only in-frame clones and misses some; the assay was immunoSEQ multiplex PCR. The table records 90,000 to 120,000 clones, around 90% of them present only once. Sequences were obtained from peripheral blood. Source of these receptors: a man in his forties with active or convalescent COVID-19.

The V call is TRBV6-2 or TRBV6-3, the J call TRBJ2-5; 11 positions agree with TRBD2. V lost 4 bases and J lost 5; bases outside the gene matches: 12. Germline V gene data show CDR1 as MNHEY and CDR2 as SVGEGT. CDR3 length: 17 residues. The CDR3 nucleotides read TGTGCCAGCAGTTGTCCCTTAGCGGGAGGGCCTTGTGAGACCCAGTACTTC. Amino acids: CASSCPLAGGPCETQYF.

There are a few counts of this clone. In DNA, the CDR3 is TGCGCCAGCAGCCCCCCGGACAGGGAGAACGGGGAGCTGTTTTTT. Its translation: CASSPPDRENGELFF. The chain is built from TRBV4-1 and TRBJ2-2, with 8 bases identical to TRBD1. The V and J ends lost 4 bases and 7 bases, in that order; junction bases with no gene match: 8. CDR1 is MGHRA, CDR2 YSYEKL, per germline. The CDR3 runs 15 residues.

In its sample, this clone was seen a few times. V is TRBV7-9 and J is TRBJ2-7; D perhaps matches TRBD2 (6 bases). The V gene's germline CDR1 is SEHNR and CDR2 FQNEAQ (reference sequence). V lost 1 base and J lost 7, with 11 bases in between. This CDR3 spans 13 amino acids. This CDR3 is CASSLEAAGEQYF. The CDR3 nucleotides read TGTGCCAGCAGCTTAGAGGCCGCGGGGGAGCAGTACTTC.

CDR3 residues: CASSLQGALETQYF. CDR3 nucleotide sequence: TGTGCCAGCAGCCTTCAGGGGGCACTGGAGACCCAGTACTTC. This chain links TRBV3-1 (or the pseudogene TRBV3-2) with TRBJ2-5, with 8 bases lining up with TRBD1. The germline gives CDR1 LGHDT, CDR2 YNNKEL (reference sequence). This CDR3 has 14 amino acids. The junction had 6 bases not matched to a gene; V was cut back by 4 bases and J by 5 bases.

This clone showed up just a few times. The chain has TRBV13 and TRBJ1-2, with D uncertain. CDR3 size: 14 residues. V gave up 2 bases and J gave up 1 base, with 8 bases separating them. Germline V lookup: CDR1 PRHDT, CDR2 FYEKMQ (reference sequence). DNA of the CDR3: TGTGCCAGCAGCTTATTGCGCGATAACTATGGCTACACCTTC. Residues: CASSLLRDNYGYTF. The full variable domain, in which reference TRBV13 and TRBJ1-2 provide the parts outside the CDR3, is AAGVIQSPRHLIKEKRETATLKCYPIPRHDTVYWYQQGPGQDPQFLISFYEKMQSDKGSIPDRFSAQQFSDYHSELNMSSLELGDSALYFCASSLLRDNYGYTFGSGTRLTVV.

The V and J genes are TRBV16 and TRBJ1-5; 8 bases align to TRBD1. The junction had 4 bases not matched to a gene; V was cut back by 1 base and J by 5 bases. This CDR3 is built from 15 residues. Looked up from germline, CDR1 is KGHSY and CDR2 is FQNENV. CDR3 DNA sequence: TGTGCCAGCAGCCAATTTGGGACAGGCGATCAGCCCCAGCATTTT. Translating gives CASSQFGTGDQPQHF.

Written as DNA, the CDR3 is TGTGCCACCCAACAGGGTGTGGGCAATCAGCCCCAGCATTTT. This encodes CATQQGVGNQPQHF. The rearrangement uses TRBV6-5 and TRBJ1-5; possible D gene TRBD1, 6 bases. Germline lookup yields CDR1 MNHEY and CDR2 SVGAGI. V was pared by 10 bases and J by 2 bases, with 15 bases between. The CDR3 covers 14 residues.